These T cell receptor beta chains were read from a single sample in a study of tumor-infiltrating lymphocytes in primary liver carcinoma. Via MiXCR, TCRdb re-called the multiplex PCR reads, giving one row per CDR3 protein. The sample has about 190,000 distinct CDR3 sequences; 85% are singletons. The source material was tumor tissue from primary liver carcinoma. These receptors all come from a man aged 35 to 55 with primary liver carcinoma and hepatitis B virus infection. Each CDR3 is given with its conserved first and last residue. The D gene is left open where the match is weak. Part of the rows lack a size; the others show once, few, many or a class for expanded clones.

clone size	V gene	D gene	J gene	CDR3 DNA	CDR3 protein
-	TRBV11-2	-	TRBJ1-5	TGCGCCAGCAGCCTAAAAGGGGGATTGACGAATCAGCCCAAGCATTTT	CASSLKGGLTNQPKHF
-	TRBV5-4	TRBD1	TRBJ2-1	TGTGCCAGCAGCTTTGACAGGGGGCTCTCCTACAATGAGCAGTCCTTC	CASSFDRGLSYNEQSF
-	TRBV29-1	-	TRBJ2-3	TGCAGCGTTTCCGGGGCCGCAACGCATTATTTT	CSVSGAATHYF
once	TRBV6-2/TRBV6-3	-	TRBJ2-6	TGTGCCAGCAGTCCTACGGGGTCTTCCTCCTCTGGGGCCGACGTCCCGACTTTC	CASSPTGSSSSGADVPTF
-	TRBV6-6	TRBD1	TRBJ2-5	TGTACCAGCTGTTACTCGGGGACAGTCAAAGAGACCCAGTACTTC	CTSCYSGTVKETQYF
few	TRBV11-2	-	TRBJ2-1	TGTGTCAATAGCCCCGGGACTTCTTCCTACAATGAGCAGTTCTTC	CVNSPGTSSYNEQFF
-	TRBV29-1	TRBD1	TRBJ2-1	TGCAGCGTTGAACTGATGCAGGGGGCGAGTGAACAGTTCTTC	CSVELMQGASEQFF
few	TRBV29-1	-	TRBJ2-2	TGCAGTGTTGTACTAGTGGGAGGTTACACCGGGGAGCTGTTTTTT	CSVVLVGGYTGELFF
once	TRBV5-4	TRBD2	TRBJ2-5	TGTGACAGCAGCTTAGTTTTAGCGGGACAAGAGACCCAGTACTTC	CDSSLVLAGQETQYF
once	TRBV5-4	-	TRBJ2-3	TGTGCCAGCAGTTGGGTGACTATCGGAGGTACGCAGTATTTT	CASSWVTIGGTQYF
-	TRBV4-2	-	TRBJ2-3	TGTGCCAGCAGCCAATGGGTAGTGGGAGGGCCGGTTGGGACAGATACGCGGTATTTT	CASSQWVVGGPVGTDTRYF